This paragraph reports one T cell receptor (beta chain). Sequence at one end of the junction differs from germline and may be a read error. The data were obtained in a study of blood T cells in healthy people across ages. Study details: There was about one barcoded beta molecule captured by template switching per two T cells.

A J-beta primer mix and a sample-barcoded 5' primer were used in a second PCR of roughly 7 to 12 cycles. One entry per CDR3 protein, called by TCRdb with MiXCR from the 5' RACE reads. The sample contains 250,000 to 300,000 distinct CDR3 sequences, less than 30% of which appear only once. Isolation per sample recovered at least 7 million PBMCs. The V gene's germline CDR1 is KGHSH and CDR2 LQKENI. CDR3 length equals 14 residues. Sequenced material: blood. This chain joins TRBV18 and TRBJ2-5; a weak D match, TRBD2 (6 bases). The end of the DNA fits TRBJ2-7 better, so the J call may be wrong. The clonotype was recovered from a woman aged 70-85 years in good health. The DNA for the CDR3 is TGTGCCAGCGCACCACGGGAGAGATACTACGAGCAGTACTTC. Encoded protein: CASAPRERYYEQYF.